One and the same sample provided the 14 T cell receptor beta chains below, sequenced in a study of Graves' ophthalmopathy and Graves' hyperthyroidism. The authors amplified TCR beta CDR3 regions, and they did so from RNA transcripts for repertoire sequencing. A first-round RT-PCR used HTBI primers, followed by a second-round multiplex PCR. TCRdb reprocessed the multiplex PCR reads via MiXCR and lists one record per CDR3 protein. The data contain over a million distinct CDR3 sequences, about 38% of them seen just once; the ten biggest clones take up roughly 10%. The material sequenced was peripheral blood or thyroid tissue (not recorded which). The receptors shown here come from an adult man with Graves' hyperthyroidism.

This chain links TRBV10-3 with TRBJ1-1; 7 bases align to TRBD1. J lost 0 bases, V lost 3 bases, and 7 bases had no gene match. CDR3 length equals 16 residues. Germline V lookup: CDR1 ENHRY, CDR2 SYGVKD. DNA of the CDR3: TGTGCCATCAGTGACCCCGGACAGGACATGAACACTGAAGCTTTCTTT. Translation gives CAISDPGQDMNTEAFF.

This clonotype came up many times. The CDR3 spells CASTAGGGGQPQHF. Written as DNA, the CDR3 is TGTGCCAGCACCGCCGGAGGGGGAGGCCAGCCCCAGCATTTT. V is TRBV12-3 or TRBV12-4 and J is TRBJ1-5, with D maybe TRBD1 (6 bases). V gave up 7 bases and J gave up 7 bases, with 17 bases separating them. This CDR3 is built from 14 residues.

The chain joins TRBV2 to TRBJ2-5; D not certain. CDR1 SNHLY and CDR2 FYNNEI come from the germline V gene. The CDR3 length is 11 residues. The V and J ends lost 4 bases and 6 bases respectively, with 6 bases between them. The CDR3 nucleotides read TGTGCCAGCAGTGTCCAGAAGACCCAGTACTTC. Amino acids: CASSVQKTQYF. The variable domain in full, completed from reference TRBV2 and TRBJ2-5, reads EPEVTQTPSHQVTQMGQEVILRCVPISNHLYFYWYRQILGQKVEFLVSFYNNEISEKSEIFDDQFSVERPDGSNFTLKIRSTKLEDSAMYFCASSVQKTQYFGPGTRLLVL.

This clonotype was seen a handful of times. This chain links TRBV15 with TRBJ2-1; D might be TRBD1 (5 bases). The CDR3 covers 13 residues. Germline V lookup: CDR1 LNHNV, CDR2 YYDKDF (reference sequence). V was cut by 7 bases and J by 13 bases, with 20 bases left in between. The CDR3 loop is CATTHPPSQGQFF. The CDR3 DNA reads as TGTGCCACCACCCATCCCCCTAGTCAGGGCCAGTTCTTC.

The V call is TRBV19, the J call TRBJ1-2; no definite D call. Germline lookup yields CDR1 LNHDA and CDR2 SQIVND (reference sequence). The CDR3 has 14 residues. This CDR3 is CARDHGVVKYGYTF. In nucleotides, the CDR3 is TGTGCTAGAGATCACGGGGTAGTAAAGTATGGCTACACCTTC. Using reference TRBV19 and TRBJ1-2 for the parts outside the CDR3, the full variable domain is DGGITQSPKYLFRKEGQNVTLSCEQNLNHDAMYWYRQDPGQGLRLIYYSQIVNDFQKGDIAEGYSVSREKKESFPLTVTSAQKNPTAFYLCARDHGVVKYGYTFGSGTRLTVV.

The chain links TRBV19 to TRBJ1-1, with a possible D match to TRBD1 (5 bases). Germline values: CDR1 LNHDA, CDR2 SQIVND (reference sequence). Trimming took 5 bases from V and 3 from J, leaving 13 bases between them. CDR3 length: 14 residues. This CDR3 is CASSRQVGDTEAFF. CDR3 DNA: TGTGCCAGTAGTCGTCAAGTAGGGGACACTGAAGCTTTCTTT.

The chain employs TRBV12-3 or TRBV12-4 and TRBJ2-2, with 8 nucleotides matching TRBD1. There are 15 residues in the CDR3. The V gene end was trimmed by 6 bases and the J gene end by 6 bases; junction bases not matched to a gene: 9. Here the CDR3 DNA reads TGTGCCAGCAGCCCTCCGGACAGGGTTGCCGGGGAGCTGTTTTTT. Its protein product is CASSPPDRVAGELFF.

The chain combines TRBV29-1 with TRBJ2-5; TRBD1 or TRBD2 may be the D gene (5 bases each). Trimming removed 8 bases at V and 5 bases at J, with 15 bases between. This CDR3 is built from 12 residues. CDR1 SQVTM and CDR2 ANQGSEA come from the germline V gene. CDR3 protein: CSLLGARETQYF. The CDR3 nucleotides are TGCAGCTTACTAGGGGCGCGGGAGACCCAGTACTTC.

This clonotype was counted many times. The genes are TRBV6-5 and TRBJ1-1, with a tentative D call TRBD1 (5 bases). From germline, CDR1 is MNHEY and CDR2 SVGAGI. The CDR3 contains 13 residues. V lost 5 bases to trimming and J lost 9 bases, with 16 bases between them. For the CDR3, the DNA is TGTGCCAGCAGTCAAGCCGGGGGGTCACAAGCTTTCTTT. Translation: CASSQAGGSQAFF.

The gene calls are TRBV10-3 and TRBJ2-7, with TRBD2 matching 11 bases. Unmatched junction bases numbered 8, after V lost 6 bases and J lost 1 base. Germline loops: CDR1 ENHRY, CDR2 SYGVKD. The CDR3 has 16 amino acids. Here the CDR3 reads CAIRDTSGSASYEQYF. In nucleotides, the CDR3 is TGTGCCATCAGAGACACTAGCGGGAGTGCTTCCTACGAGCAGTACTTC.

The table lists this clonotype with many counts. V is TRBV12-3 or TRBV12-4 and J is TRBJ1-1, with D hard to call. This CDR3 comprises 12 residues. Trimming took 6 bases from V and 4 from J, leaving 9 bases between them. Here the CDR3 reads CASSSPGTEAFF. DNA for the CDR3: TGTGCCAGCAGCTCTCCGGGCACTGAAGCTTTCTTT.

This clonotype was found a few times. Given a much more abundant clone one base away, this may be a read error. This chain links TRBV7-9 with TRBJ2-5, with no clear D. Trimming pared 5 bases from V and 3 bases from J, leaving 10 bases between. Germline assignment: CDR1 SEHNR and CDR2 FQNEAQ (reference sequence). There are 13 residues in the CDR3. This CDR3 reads CASSPTWEETQYF. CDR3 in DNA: TGTGCCAGCAGCCCCACGTGGGAAGAGACCCAGTACTTC. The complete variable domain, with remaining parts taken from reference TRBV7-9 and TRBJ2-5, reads DTGVSQNPRHKITKRGQNVTFRCDPISEHNRLYWYRQTLGQGPEFLTYFQNEAQLEKSRLLSDRFSAERPKGSFSTLEIQRTEQGDSAMYLCASSPTWEETQYFGPGTRLLVL.

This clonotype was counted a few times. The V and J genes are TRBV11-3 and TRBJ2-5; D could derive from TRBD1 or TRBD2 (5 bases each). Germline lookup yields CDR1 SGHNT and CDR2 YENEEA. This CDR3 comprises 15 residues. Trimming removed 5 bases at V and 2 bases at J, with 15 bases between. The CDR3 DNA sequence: TGTGCCAGCAGCCCCGGGGCAGAGAAGCAAGAGACCCAGTACTTC. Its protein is CASSPGAEKQETQYF.

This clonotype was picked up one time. CDR3: CASSRREKTEAFF. CDR3 coding DNA: TGTGCCAGTAGCAGGAGGGAAAAGACTGAAGCTTTCTTT. The J gene is TRBJ1-1, the V gene TRBV19; D is unclear. Trimming pared 6 bases from V and 5 bases from J, leaving 13 bases between. The CDR3 sequence is 13 residues long. The germline gives CDR1 LNHDA, CDR2 SQIVND (reference sequence).